Below, 23 T cell receptor beta chains from the same sample are listed, as sequenced in a study of Graves' ophthalmopathy and Graves' hyperthyroidism. Amplification of the TCR beta CDR3 regions used RNA transcripts (as template). An opening RT-PCR round employed HTBI primers and preceded a second-round multiplex PCR. One entry per CDR3 protein, called by TCRdb with MiXCR from the multiplex PCR reads. The sample holds 650,000 to 900,000 distinct CDR3 sequences, 40% seen once. Sequenced: peripheral blood. These receptors originate from an adult man with Graves' ophthalmopathy.

The sample holds many counts of this clonotype. The genes are TRBV7-3 and TRBJ2-2; the D is unclear. Between the trimmed V and J ends, which lost 2 bases and 5 bases, there was a span of 6 bases. Germline V gives CDR1 SGHTA, CDR2 FQGTGA. The CDR3 has 13 amino acids. The chain's CDR3 is CASSLRPTGELFF. CDR3 sequence (DNA): TGTGCCAGCAGCTTACGCCCGACCGGGGAGCTGTTTTTT.

The chain employs TRBV6-1 and TRBJ1-6; D perhaps matches TRBD1 (6 bases). The CDR3 length is 14 residues. Germline V gene data show CDR1 as MNHNS and CDR2 as SASEGT. Trimming pared 5 bases from V and 7 bases from J, leaving 12 bases between. This CDR3 reads CASSNRVMNSPLHF. The CDR3 DNA reads as TGTGCCAGCAGTAACAGGGTTATGAATTCACCCCTCCACTTT.

This clonotype came up a few times. The J gene is TRBJ2-5, the V gene TRBV7-6, with TRBD1 matching over 8 bases. Trimming at V came to 2 bases and at J to 4 bases, leaving 3 bases not matched to a gene. Germline loops: CDR1 SGHVS, CDR2 FNYEAQ. The CDR3 is 14 amino acids. In DNA, the CDR3 is TGTGCCAGCAGCTTACTCAGGGGGCGAGAGACCCAGTACTTC. This encodes CASSLLRGRETQYF. The full variable domain, with the rest looked up from reference TRBV7-6 and TRBJ2-5, is GAGVSQSPRYKVTKRGQDVALRCDPISGHVSLYWYRQALGQGPEFLTYFNYEAQQDKSGLPNDRFSAERPEGSISTLTIQRTEQRDSAMYRCASSLLRGRETQYFGPGTRLLVL.

This rearrangement joins TRBV6-2 or TRBV6-3 to TRBJ1-6; the D is unclear. The V end lost 3 bases, the J end lost 8 bases, and 8 bases lay between the germline ends. This CDR3 contains 13 residues. Per germline, CDR1 MNHEY and CDR2 SVGEGT. DNA of the CDR3: TGTGCCAGCAGTTATTCGGCTGATTCACCCCTCCACTTT. Amino acids: CASSYSADSPLHF.

As concerns this clonotype: Relative to the germline gene, one junction end is altered; a read error may explain this. This chain links TRBV11-2 with TRBJ2-7; TRBD1 matches at 9 bases. The CDR3 loop spans 15 amino acids. The germline gives CDR1 SGHAT, CDR2 FQNNGV. DNA of the CDR3: TGTGCCAGCCGCTTAGTGGGGACAGGGTCCTACGAGCAGTACTTC. It translates to CASRLVGTGSYEQYF.

The chain uses TRBV7-9 and TRBJ1-1, with unresolved D. Germline assignment: CDR1 SEHNR and CDR2 FQNEAQ (reference sequence). V lost 5 bases and J lost 2, with 15 bases in between. The CDR3 totals 15 residues. In DNA, the CDR3 is TGTGCCAGCAGCCTAGAAGGGTATACCAACACTGAAGCTTTCTTT. Its protein product is CASSLEGYTNTEAFF.

V and J are TRBV15 and TRBJ1-4; no reliable D call. There are 11 residues in the CDR3. Trimming removed 0 bases at V and 15 bases at J, with 8 bases between. From germline, CDR1 is LNHNV and CDR2 YYDKDF (reference sequence). CDR3 in amino acids: CATSRDSGLFF. CDR3 in DNA: TGTGCCACCAGCAGAGATTCTGGATTGTTTTTT.

A word on this clonotype: This may come from a read error, since a much larger clone is one base off. J is TRBJ1-4 and V is TRBV29-1; D is perhaps TRBD1 (5 bases). Trimming took off 1 base at V and 7 bases at J, with 10 bases between the two ends. Looked up from germline, CDR1 is SQVTM and CDR2 is ANQGSEA. The CDR3 loop spans 13 amino acids. The CDR3 protein is CSVEGTGPEKLFF. The CDR3 coding sequence is TGCAGCGTTGAAGGTACGGGGCCTGAAAAACTGTTTTTT.

The chain couples TRBV12-3 or TRBV12-4 to TRBJ2-7; 12 nucleotides align to TRBD1. After removal of 6 bases from V and 9 bases from J, the junction contained 12 bases not matched to a gene. There are 15 residues in the CDR3. CDR3 sequence reads: CASRGQGAGMRSQYF. The CDR3 bases are TGTGCCAGCAGGGGACAGGGGGCAGGAATGCGGTCGCAGTACTTC.

V and J are TRBV10-2 and TRBJ1-5; D remains unclear. CDR3 size: 14 residues. Trimming took 6 bases from V and 2 from J, leaving 11 bases between them. CDR1 is WSHSY and CDR2 is SAAADI in the germline V gene. The CDR3 DNA reads as TGCGCCAGCAGAGTTTGGGGAGGCAATCAGCCCCAGCATTTT. Translating it yields CASRVWGGNQPQHF.

This clonotype was seen a handful of times. V usage is TRBV20-1 and J usage is TRBJ1-2; possible D gene TRBD1, 6 bases. Between the trimmed V and J ends, which lost 4 bases and 2 bases, there was a span of 14 bases. The CDR3 has 14 residues. Germline CDR1 DFQATT, CDR2 SNEGSKA (reference sequence). The CDR3 spells CSATRYDRNYGYTF. The DNA of the CDR3 is TGCAGTGCTACCCGGTACGACAGGAACTATGGCTACACCTTC.

The V call is TRBV7-9, the J call TRBJ2-7; D might be TRBD1 (6 bases). The CDR3 has 13 amino acids. V shed 5 bases and J shed 4 bases, with 12 bases lying between them. Germline V gene lookup returns CDR1 SEHNR and CDR2 FQNEAQ (reference sequence). The CDR3 coding sequence is TGTGCCAGCAGCAGGCACAGGGTTTACGAGCAGTACTTC. It codes for CASSRHRVYEQYF.

The chain carries TRBV6-6 and TRBJ1-2; D not certain. V was pared by 0 bases and J by 8 bases, with 7 bases between. This CDR3 is built from 12 residues. Germline V gene sequence: CDR1 MNHNY, CDR2 SVGAGI (reference sequence). The CDR3 bases are TGTGCCAGCAGTTACTCGTCCCGAGGCTACACCTTC. Its translation: CASSYSSRGYTF.

The genes are TRBV20-1 and TRBJ2-7; D perhaps matches TRBD2 (6 bases). Trimming stripped 3 bases from V and 8 bases from J, with 17 bases between. Per the germline V gene, CDR1 is DFQATT and CDR2 is SNEGSKA (reference sequence). CDR3 length: 13 residues. CDR3 sequence reads: CSARISGEAKQYF. CDR3 coding DNA: TGCAGTGCTAGGATTTCCGGGGAGGCGAAGCAGTACTTC.

V is TRBV10-3 and J is TRBJ1-6, with 7 bases fitting TRBD1. The CDR3 sequence is 14 residues long. V was clipped by 11 bases and J by 7 bases; unmatched bases: 11. Germline lookup yields CDR1 ENHRY and CDR2 SYGVKD. CDR3 coding DNA: TGTGCCGGATCCTCCGGGACAGACAATTCACCCCTCCACTTT. Translating it yields CAGSSGTDNSPLHF.

This clonotype was observed at least ten times. The rearrangement joins TRBV7-2 to TRBJ1-5, with 11 bases aligning to TRBD1. The CDR3 sequence is 15 residues long. V was pared by 5 bases and J by 6 bases, with 6 bases of the junction left unmatched. Germline values: CDR1 SGHTA, CDR2 FQGNSA. CDR3 loop: CASSPRTGGGQPQHF. DNA for the CDR3: TGTGCCAGCAGCCCCCGGACAGGGGGCGGTCAGCCCCAGCATTTT.

This clonotype was seen a handful of times. The chain employs TRBV19 and TRBJ1-1; 9 nucleotides match TRBD1. From germline, CDR1 is LNHDA and CDR2 SQIVND (reference sequence). Trimming at V came to 5 bases and at J to 12 bases, leaving 16 bases not matched to a gene. The CDR3 is made up of 15 amino acids. CDR3 DNA: TGTGCCAGTAGTCCAGGGGACCGGGACAGGGATCGGTCTTTCTTT. The encoded protein is CASSPGDRDRDRSFF.

This clonotype was seen repeatedly, ten times or more. The junction departs from the called germline gene at one end, perhaps through a read error. The gene calls are TRBV7-7 and TRBJ2-2, with 8 positions matching TRBD2. Per germline, CDR1 SSHAT and CDR2 FNYEAQ (reference sequence). This CDR3 is 16 amino acids long. The chain's CDR3 is CASSSPTSGNTGELFF. The CDR3 nucleotides read TGTGCTAGCAGCTCCCCCACTAGCGGGAACACCGGGGAGCTGTTTTTT. Full variable domain (outside the CDR3, taken from reference TRBV7-7 and TRBJ2-2): GAGVSQSPRYKVTKRGQDVTLRCDPISSHATLYWYQQALGQGPEFLTYFNYEAQPDKSGLPSDRFSAERPEGSISTLTIQRTEQRDSAMYRCASSSPTSGNTGELFFGEGSRLTVL.

On this clonotype: The germline gene is not matched at one end of the junction; a read error may be the cause. The chain employs TRBV29-1 and TRBJ2-7; D not certain. CDR3 length: 12 amino acids. Germline values: CDR1 SQVTM, CDR2 ANQGSEA. CDR3 nucleotides: TGCAGCGTTGAGACCGAGACCTACGAGCAGTTGTTC. It specifies CSVETETYEQLF.

The rearrangement links TRBV12-3 or TRBV12-4 to TRBJ1-2; tentative D call: TRBD1 (5 bases). The CDR3 has 15 amino acids. V lost 3 bases and J 8 bases, leaving 19 bases between the germline ends. CDR3 nucleotides: TGTGCCAGCAGTTTGTTTCGGGGCTCGGTGGGCGGCTACACCTTC. Translating it yields CASSLFRGSVGGYTF.

V gene TRBV14 combines with J gene TRBJ2-7; the D is unclear. V was cut by 7 bases and J by 2 bases, with 9 bases left in between. CDR3 size: 12 residues. CDR1 and CDR2 (germline): SGHDN, FVKESK. CDR3: CASNNIPYEQYF. The DNA for the CDR3 is TGTGCCAGCAACAACATCCCCTACGAGCAGTACTTC.

Of note for this clonotype: Just one base apart from a much larger clone, this may be a read error. This likely comes from a read error, as the CDR3 has no conserved phenylalanine or tryptophan at its end. The CDR3 nucleotides read TGTGCCAGCAGCTTACCCCACACTGAAGCTTTCCTT. Protein sequence: CASSLPHTEAFL. The chain joins TRBV7-9 to TRBJ1-1; D is unclear. CDR3 length equals 12 residues. Trimming left V 2 bases short and J 3 bases short, with 4 bases between. Germline V gene sequence: CDR1 SEHNR, CDR2 FQNEAQ (reference sequence).

This clonotype was seen many times. The rearrangement uses TRBV29-1 and TRBJ1-2; weak D call: TRBD1 (5 bases). V was cut by 0 bases and J by 4 bases, with 12 bases left in between. Germline V gene sequence: CDR1 SQVTM, CDR2 ANQGSEA. The CDR3 runs 14 residues. The CDR3 DNA follows: TGCAGCGTTGAAGAACGGGGGACCTTCTATGGCTACACCTTC. Encoded protein: CSVEERGTFYGYTF.